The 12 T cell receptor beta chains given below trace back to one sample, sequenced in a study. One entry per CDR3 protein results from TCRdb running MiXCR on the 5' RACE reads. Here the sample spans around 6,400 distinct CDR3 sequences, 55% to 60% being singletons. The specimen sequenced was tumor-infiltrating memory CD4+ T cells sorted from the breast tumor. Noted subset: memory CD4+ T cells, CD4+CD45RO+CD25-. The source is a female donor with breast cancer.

Here the CDR3 DNA reads TGTGCCAGCAGTGGGGCGGGGGCCCATGGTGAGCAGTTCTTC. Translation: CASSGAGAHGEQFF. V gene TRBV2 combines with J gene TRBJ2-1, with D tentatively TRBD2 (7 bases). Germline-derived CDR1 and CDR2 are SNHLY and FYNNEI. Trimming took 4 bases from V and 9 from J, leaving 16 bases between them. This CDR3 is built from 14 residues.

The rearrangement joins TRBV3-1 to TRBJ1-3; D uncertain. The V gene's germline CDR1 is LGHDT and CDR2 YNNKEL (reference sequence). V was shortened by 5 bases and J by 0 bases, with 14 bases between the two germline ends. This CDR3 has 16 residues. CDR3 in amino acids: CASSLTPPSSGNTIYF. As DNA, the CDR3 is TGTGCCAGCAGCTTGACCCCGCCATCCTCTGGAAACACCATATATTTT.

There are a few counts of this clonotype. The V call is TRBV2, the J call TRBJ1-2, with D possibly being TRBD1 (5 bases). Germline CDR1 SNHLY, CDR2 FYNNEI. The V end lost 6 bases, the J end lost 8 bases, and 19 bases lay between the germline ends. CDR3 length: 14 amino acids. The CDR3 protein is CASSALKGRVGYTF. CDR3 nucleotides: TGTGCCAGCAGCGCGCTGAAGGGCAGGGTCGGCTACACCTTC.

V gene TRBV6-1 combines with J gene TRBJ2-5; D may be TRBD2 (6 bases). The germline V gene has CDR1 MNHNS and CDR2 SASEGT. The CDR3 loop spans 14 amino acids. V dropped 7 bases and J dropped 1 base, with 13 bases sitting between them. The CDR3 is CASNVRGTQETQYF. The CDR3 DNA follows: TGTGCCAGCAATGTTCGCGGGACCCAAGAGACCCAGTACTTC.

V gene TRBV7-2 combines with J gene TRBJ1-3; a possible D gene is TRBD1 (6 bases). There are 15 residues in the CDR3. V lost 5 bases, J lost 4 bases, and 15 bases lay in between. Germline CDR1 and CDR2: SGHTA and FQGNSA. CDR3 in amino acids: CASSVETGLGNTIYF. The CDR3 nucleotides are TGTGCCAGCAGCGTCGAAACAGGGCTCGGAAACACCATATATTTT.

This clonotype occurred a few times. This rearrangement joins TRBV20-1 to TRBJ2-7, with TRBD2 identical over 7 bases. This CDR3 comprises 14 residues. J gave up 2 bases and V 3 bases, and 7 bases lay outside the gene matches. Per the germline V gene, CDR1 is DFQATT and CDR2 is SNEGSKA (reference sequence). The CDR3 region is CSASSGLSTYEQYF. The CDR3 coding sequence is TGCAGTGCTAGTTCGGGACTATCCACCTACGAGCAGTACTTC.

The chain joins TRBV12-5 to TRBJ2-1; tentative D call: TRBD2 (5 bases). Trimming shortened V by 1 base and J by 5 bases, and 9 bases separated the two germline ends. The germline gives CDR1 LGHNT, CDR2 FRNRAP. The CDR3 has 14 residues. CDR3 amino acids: CASGLGSVNNEQFF. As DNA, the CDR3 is TGTGCTAGTGGTTTGGGTAGCGTCAACAATGAGCAGTTCTTC.

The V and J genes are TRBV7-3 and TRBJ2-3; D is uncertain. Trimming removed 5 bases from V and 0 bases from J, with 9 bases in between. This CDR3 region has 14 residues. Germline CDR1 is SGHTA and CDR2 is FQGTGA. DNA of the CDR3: TGTGCCAGCAGCCCGCAGGTTAGCACAGATACGCAGTATTTT. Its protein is CASSPQVSTDTQYF.

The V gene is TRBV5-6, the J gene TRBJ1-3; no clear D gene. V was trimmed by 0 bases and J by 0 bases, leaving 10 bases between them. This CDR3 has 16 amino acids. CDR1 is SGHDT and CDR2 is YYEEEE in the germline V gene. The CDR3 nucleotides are TGTGCCAGCAGCTTGGCGCCGGACTACTCTGGAAACACCATATATTTT. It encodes CASSLAPDYSGNTIYF.

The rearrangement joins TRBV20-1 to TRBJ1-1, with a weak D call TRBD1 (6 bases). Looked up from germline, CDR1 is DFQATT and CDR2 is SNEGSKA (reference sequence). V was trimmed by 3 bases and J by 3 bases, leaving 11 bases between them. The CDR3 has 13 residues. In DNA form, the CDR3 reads TGCAGTGCTAGTCGCGGACAGCACACTGAAGCTTTCTTT. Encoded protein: CSASRGQHTEAFF.

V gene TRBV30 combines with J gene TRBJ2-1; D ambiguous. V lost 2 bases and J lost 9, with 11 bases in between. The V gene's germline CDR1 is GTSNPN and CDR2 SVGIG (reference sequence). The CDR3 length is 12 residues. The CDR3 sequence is CAWSQVFTEQFF. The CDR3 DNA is TGTGCCTGGAGTCAGGTTTTTACTGAGCAGTTCTTC.

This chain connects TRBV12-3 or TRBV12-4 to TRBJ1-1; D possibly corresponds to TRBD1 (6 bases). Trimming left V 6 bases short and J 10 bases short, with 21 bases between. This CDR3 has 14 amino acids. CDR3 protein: CASSEEAGVRGAFF. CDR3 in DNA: TGTGCCAGCAGCGAAGAAGCAGGGGTGAGGGGAGCTTTCTTT.